This T cell receptor beta chain appears in the sequencing data of a study of blood T cells in healthy people across ages. Study results and caveats: Donor CMV infection status was unknown, possibly confounding age-related changes in expanded clonotypes.

This clonotype turned up a few times. What it binds is not known. Donors were systemically healthy Caucasian individuals from Russia aged roughly 6 to 100 years. CDR3 length: 15 residues. CDR1 and CDR2 from the germline V gene are SGHAT and FQNNGV. The use of a sample-barcoded 5' primer and a J-beta primer mix characterized a second PCR of about 7 to 12 cycles. TCRdb redid the calling of the 5' RACE reads with MiXCR, one entry per CDR3 protein. In the table there are over a million distinct CDR3 sequences, roughly 43% of which are singletons. The chain recombines TRBV11-2 with TRBJ2-4, with TRBD2 as a possible D gene (6 bases). The end of the DNA is better explained by TRBJ2-5, so the J call may be wrong. This receptor was obtained from a woman between 18 and 29 years old in good health. Input material: blood. DNA for the CDR3: TGTGCCAGCAGCCCGACTCTAGCGATACAAGAGACCCAGTACTTC. Translated, it gives CASSPTLAIQETQYF.